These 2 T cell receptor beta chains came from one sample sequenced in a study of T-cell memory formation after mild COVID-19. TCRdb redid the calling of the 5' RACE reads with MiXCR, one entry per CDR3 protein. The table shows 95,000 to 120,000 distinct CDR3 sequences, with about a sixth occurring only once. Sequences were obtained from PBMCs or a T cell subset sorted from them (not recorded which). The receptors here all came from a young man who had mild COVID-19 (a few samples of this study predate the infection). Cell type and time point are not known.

The CDR3 is CASSSPPGNYGYTF. The DNA for the CDR3 is TGTGCCAGCAGTTCCCCCCCAGGGAACTATGGCTACACCTTC. This chain joins TRBV28 and TRBJ1-2; the D gene is possibly TRBD1 (5 bases). The CDR3 totals 14 residues. Germline CDR1 reads MDHEN; CDR2 reads SYDVKM. With 4 bases removed from V and 2 bases from J, the gap between germline ends came to 11 bases.

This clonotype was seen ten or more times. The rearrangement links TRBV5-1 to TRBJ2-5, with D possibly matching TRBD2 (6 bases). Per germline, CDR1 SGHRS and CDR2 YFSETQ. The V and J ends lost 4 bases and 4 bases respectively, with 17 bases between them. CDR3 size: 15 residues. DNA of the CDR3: TGCGCCAGCAGCGAGGGGACCCAGGGACTAGAGACCCAGTACTTC. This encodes CASSEGTQGLETQYF.